A selection of T cell receptor beta chains follows, all from one sample in a study of early T cells in non-severe SARS-CoV-2 infection. TCRdb re-called the 5' RACE reads through MiXCR, storing one row per CDR3 protein. Among fewer than 70,000 distinct CDR3 sequences, approximately 4.6% were seen once, and the ten largest hold approximately 3.6%. The starting material was whole blood, obtained at baseline. The source of these receptors is an adult who was a healthcare worker with PCR-confirmed SARS-CoV-2 infection or an uninfected control (not recorded which). The donor label of this sample is uncertain. Both conserved end residues are part of each CDR3. D genes are given only for firm matches. A row's size may be missing; if present it is once, few, many or a size class.

j_call clone_size v_call d_call cdr3_aa cdr3_nt
TRBJ1-1 many TRBV7-2 . CASSLYHGASTEAFF TGTGCCAGCAGCCTATATCACGGGGCGAGCACTGAAGCTTTCTTT
TRBJ2-5 . TRBV11-2 . CASSLEIAGVETQYF TGTGCCAGCAGCTTAGAAATCGCAGGGGTTGAGACCCAGTACTTC
TRBJ2-1 many TRBV19 TRBD2 CASSISAGGPNEQFF TGTGCCAGTAGTATTTCCGCGGGGGGCCCCAATGAGCAGTTCTTC
TRBJ2-4 . TRBV6-2/TRBV6-3 . CASREATLAKNIQYF TGTGCCAGCAGGGAGGCGACTCTAGCCAAAAACATTCAGTACTTC
TRBJ2-2 few TRBV6-2/TRBV6-3 . CASSRDSTGELFF TGTGCCAGCAGTCGGGATAGCACCGGGGAGCTGTTTTTT
TRBJ2-7 many TRBV6-5 TRBD2 CASSYPGGGGPLEQYF TGTGCCAGCAGTTACCCTGGCGGGGGGGGACCACTCGAGCAGTACTTC
TRBJ2-4 few TRBV4-3 . CASSQDLGLLAWEVIQYF TGCGCCAGCAGCCAAGATCTGGGGTTGCTAGCGTGGGAGGTCATTCAGTACTTC
TRBJ2-1 . TRBV28 . CASTPAGEFSEQFF TGTGCCAGCACGCCGGCAGGGGAATTTAGTGAGCAGTTCTTC
TRBJ2-7 . TRBV30 . CAWGGFYEQYF TGTGCCTGGGGGGGTTTTTACGAGCAGTACTTC
TRBJ2-7 many TRBV7-6 TRBD1 CASSPRTGGNDEQYF TGTGCCAGCAGCCCTCGGACAGGGGGCAACGACGAGCAGTACTTC